This TCR beta chain was observed in a study of OX40 agonist ivuxolimab in advanced cancers. The CDR3 has 13 residues. CDR1 and CDR2 from the germline V gene are SEHNR and FQNEAQ (reference sequence). Trimming cost V 2 bases and J 4 bases, with 8 bases left between them. Sequenced by immunoSEQ multiplex PCR; TCRdb stores in-frame clones only, minus some. This table has approximately 68,000 clones, about nine tenths appearing once. The material sequenced was CD4+ or CD8+ T cells sorted from blood, taken in a trial of the OX40 agonist ivuxolimab. The chain is built from TRBV7-9 and TRBJ1-1; D uncertain. The receptor comes from an adult with an advanced solid tumor such as melanoma, head and neck, liver or kidney cancer. CDR3 sequence (DNA): TGTGCCAGCAGCTTACTCCTGGTCACTGAAGCTTTCTTT. Translated, it gives CASSLLLVTEAFF.